Detailed here is one T cell receptor beta chain. The CDR3 length is 18 residues. With V trimmed by 2 bases and J by 4 bases, 7 bases remained unmatched. Germline CDR1 SGHRS, CDR2 YFSETQ. This sample stems from a study of control samples from healthy donors and cancer patients. This table comes from immunoSEQ multiplex PCR, and its TCRdb copy is limited to in-frame clones, with some not included. The sample contains about 180,000 clones, around 90% of which appear only once. The sample consisted of blood. This chain uses TRBV5-1 with TRBJ2-3, with 16 bases identical to TRBD2. This sequence was found in a woman between 50 and 59 years old in good health. The CDR3 region has the DNA TGCGCCAGCAGCTTAGCCGGGACTAGCGGGAGGGCCCCAGATACGCAGTATTTT. It encodes CASSLAGTSGRAPDTQYF.